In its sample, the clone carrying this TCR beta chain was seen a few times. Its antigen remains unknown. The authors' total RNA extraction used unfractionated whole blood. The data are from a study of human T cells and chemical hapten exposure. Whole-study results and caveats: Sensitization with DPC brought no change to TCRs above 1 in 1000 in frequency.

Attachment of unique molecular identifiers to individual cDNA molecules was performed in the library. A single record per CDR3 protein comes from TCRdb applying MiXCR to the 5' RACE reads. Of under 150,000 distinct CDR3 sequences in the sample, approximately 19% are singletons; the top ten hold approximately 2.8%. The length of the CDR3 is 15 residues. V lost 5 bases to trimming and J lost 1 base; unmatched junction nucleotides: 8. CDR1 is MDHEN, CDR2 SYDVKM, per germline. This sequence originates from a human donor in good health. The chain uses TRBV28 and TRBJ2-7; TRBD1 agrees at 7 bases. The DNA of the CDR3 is TGTGCCAGCAGTCCCGGGACAGACCGTTCCTACGAGCAGTACTTC. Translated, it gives CASSPGTDRSYEQYF.